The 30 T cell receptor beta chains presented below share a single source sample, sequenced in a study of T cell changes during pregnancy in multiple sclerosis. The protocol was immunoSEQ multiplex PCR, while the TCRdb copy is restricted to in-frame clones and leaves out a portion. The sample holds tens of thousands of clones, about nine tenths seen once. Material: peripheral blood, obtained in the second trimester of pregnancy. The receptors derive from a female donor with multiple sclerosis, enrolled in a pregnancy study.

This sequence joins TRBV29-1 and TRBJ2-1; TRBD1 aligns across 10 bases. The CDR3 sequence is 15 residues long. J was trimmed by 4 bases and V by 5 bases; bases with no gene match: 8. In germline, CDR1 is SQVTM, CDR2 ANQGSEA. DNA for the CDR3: TGCAGCGTTTCCTTTGGACAGGGGGGATACAATGAGCAGTTCTTC. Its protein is CSVSFGQGGYNEQFF.

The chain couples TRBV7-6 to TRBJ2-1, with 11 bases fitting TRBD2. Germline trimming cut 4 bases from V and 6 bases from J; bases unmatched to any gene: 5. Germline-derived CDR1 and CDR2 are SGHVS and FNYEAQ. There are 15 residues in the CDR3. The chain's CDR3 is CASSSTLAGVNEQFF. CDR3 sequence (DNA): TGTGCCAGCAGCTCAACACTAGCGGGGGTCAATGAGCAGTTCTTC.

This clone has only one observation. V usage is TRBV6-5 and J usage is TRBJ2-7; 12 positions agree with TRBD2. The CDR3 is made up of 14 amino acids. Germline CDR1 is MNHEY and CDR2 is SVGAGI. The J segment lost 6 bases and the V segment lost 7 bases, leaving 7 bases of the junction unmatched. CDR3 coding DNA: TGTGCCAGCACTGGGCTAGCGGGGGGGGGCGAGCAGTACTTC. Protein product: CASTGLAGGGEQYF.

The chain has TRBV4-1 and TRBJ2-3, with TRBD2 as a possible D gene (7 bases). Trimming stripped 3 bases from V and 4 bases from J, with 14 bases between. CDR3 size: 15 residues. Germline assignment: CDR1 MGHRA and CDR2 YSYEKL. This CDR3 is CASSQGGGSADTQYF. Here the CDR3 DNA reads TGCGCCAGCAGCCAGGGGGGCGGGAGCGCAGATACGCAGTATTTT.

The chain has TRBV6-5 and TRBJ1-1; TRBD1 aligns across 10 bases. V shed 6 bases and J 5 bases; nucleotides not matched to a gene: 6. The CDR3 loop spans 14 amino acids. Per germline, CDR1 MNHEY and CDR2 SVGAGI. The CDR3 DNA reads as TGTGCCAGCAGGCCGGGACAGGGGTGGACTGAAGCTTTCTTT. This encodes CASRPGQGWTEAFF.

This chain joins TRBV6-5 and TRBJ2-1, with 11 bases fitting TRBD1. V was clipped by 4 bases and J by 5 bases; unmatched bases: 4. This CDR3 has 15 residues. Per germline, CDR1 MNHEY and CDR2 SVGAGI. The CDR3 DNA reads TGTGCCAGCAGTTTCCCGGGACAGGGGGACAATGAGCAGTTCTTC. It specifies CASSFPGQGDNEQFF.

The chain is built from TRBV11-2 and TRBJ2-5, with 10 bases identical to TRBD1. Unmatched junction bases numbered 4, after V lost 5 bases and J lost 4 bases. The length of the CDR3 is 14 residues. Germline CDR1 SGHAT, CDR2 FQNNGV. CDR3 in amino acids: CASSPRTGGETQYF. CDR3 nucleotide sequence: TGTGCCAGCAGCCCCAGGACAGGGGGAGAGACCCAGTACTTC.

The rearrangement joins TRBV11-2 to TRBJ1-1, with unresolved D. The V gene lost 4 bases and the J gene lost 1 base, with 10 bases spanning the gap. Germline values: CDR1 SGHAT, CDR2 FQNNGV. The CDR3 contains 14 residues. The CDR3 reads CASSSNLANTEAFF. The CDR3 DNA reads TGTGCCAGCAGCTCCAACCTGGCGAACACTGAAGCTTTCTTT.

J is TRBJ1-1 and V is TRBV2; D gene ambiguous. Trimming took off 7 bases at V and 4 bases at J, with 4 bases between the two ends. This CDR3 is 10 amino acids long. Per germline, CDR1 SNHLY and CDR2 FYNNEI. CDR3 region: CASTGTEAFF. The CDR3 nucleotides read TGTGCCAGCACGGGCACTGAAGCTTTCTTT.

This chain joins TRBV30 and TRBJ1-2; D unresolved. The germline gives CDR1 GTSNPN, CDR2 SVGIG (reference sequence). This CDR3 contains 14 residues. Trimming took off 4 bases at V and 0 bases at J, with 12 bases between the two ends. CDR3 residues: CAWTVRATNYGYTF. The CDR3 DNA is TGTGCCTGGACGGTGCGGGCTACTAACTATGGCTACACCTTC.

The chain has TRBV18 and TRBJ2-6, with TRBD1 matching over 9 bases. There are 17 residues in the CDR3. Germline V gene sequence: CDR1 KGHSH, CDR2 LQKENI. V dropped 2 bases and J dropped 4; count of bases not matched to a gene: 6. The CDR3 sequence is CASSPTGGDLGANVLTF. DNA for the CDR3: TGTGCCAGCTCACCAACAGGGGGCGATTTGGGGGCCAACGTCCTGACTTTC. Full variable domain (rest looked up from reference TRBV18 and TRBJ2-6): NAGVMQNPRHLVRRRGQEARLRCSPMKGHSHVYWYRQLPEEGLKFMVYLQKENIIDESGMPKERFSAEFPKEGPSILRIQQVVRGDSAAYFCASSPTGGDLGANVLTFGAGSRLTVL.

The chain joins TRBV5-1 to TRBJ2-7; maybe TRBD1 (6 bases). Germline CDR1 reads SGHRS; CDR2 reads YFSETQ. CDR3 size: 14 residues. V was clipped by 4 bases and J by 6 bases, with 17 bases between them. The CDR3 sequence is CASSGGLQGTEQYF. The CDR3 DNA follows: TGCGCCAGCAGCGGGGGATTACAGGGAACCGAGCAGTACTTC.

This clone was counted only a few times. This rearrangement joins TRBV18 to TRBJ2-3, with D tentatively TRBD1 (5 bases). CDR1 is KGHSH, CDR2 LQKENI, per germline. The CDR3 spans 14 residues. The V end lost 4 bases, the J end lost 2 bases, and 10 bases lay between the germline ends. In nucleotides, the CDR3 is TGTGCCAGCTCACGAGGACACCCCACAGATACGCAGTATTTT. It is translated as CASSRGHPTDTQYF.

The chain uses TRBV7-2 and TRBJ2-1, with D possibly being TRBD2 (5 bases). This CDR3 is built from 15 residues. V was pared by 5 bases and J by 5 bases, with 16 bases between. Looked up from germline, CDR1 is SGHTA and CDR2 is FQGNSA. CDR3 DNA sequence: TGTGCCAGCAGCCGGGGTGCCTGGGAGAACAATGAGCAGTTCTTC. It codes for CASSRGAWENNEQFF.

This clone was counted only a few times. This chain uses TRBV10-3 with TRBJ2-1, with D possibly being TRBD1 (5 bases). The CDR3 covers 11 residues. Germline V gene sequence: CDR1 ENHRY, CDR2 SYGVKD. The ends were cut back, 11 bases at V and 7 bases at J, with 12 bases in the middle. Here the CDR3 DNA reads TGTGCCCATGGGGCTGGTAATGAGCAGTTCTTC. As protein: CAHGAGNEQFF.

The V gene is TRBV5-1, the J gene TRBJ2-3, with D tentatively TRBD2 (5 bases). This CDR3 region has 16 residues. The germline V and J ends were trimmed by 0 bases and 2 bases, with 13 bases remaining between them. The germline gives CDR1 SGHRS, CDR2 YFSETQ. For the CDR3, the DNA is TGCGCCAGCAGCTTGGGAGGGAGAGGGATCACAGATACGCAGTATTTT. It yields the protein CASSLGGRGITDTQYF.

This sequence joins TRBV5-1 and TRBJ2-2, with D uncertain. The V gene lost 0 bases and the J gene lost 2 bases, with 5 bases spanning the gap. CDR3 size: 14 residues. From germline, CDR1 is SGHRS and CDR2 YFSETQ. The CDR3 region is CASSLDGNTGELFF. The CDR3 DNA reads TGCGCCAGCAGCTTGGACGGTAACACCGGGGAGCTGTTTTTT.

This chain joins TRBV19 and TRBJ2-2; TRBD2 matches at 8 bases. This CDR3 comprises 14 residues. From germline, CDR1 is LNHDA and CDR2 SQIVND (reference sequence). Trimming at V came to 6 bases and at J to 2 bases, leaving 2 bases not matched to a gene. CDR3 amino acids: CASRTSGNTGELFF. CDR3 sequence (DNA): TGTGCCAGTAGAACTAGCGGAAACACCGGGGAGCTGTTTTTT.

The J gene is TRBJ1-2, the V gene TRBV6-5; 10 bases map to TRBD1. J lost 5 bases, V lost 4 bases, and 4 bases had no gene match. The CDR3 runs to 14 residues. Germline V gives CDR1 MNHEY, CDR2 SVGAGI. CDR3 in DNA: TGTGCCAGCAGTTGGACAGGGGGGGATTATGGCTACACCTTC. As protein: CASSWTGGDYGYTF.

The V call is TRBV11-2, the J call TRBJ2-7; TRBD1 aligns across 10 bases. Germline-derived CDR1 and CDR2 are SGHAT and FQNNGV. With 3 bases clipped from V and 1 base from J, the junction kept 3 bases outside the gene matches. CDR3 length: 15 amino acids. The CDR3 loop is CASSFGQGGSYEQYF. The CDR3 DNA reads TGTGCCAGCAGCTTCGGACAGGGGGGTTCCTACGAGCAGTACTTC. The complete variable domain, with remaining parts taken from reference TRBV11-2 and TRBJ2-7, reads EAGVAQSPRYKIIEKRQSVAFWCNPISGHATLYWYQQILGQGPKLLIQFQNNGVVDDSQLPKDRFSAERLKGVDSTLKIQPAKLEDSAVYLCASSFGQGGSYEQYFGPGTRLTVT.

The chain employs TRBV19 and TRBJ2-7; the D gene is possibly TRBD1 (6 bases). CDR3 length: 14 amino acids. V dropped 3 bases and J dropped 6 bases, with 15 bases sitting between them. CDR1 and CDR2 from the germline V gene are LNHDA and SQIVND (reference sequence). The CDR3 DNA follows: TGTGCCAGTAGTATTGAGGGGGTCTTGGGCGAGCAGTACTTC. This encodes CASSIEGVLGEQYF.

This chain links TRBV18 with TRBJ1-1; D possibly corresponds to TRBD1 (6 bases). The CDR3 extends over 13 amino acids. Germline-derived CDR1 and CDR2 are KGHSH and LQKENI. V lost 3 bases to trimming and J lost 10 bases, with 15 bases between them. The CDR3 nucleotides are TGTGCCAGCTCACCTAGCCGCGAAGGGGGAGCTTTCTTT. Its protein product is CASSPSREGGAFF. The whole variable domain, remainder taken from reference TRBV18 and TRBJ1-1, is NAGVMQNPRHLVRRRGQEARLRCSPMKGHSHVYWYRQLPEEGLKFMVYLQKENIIDESGMPKERFSAEFPKEGPSILRIQQVVRGDSAAYFCASSPSREGGAFFGQGTRLTVV.

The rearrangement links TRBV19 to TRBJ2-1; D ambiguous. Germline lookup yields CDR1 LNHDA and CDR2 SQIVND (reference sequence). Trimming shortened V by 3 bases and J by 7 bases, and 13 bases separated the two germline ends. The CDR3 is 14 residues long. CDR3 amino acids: CASSIAESSNEQFF. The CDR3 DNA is TGTGCCAGTAGTATCGCGGAGAGTTCTAATGAGCAGTTCTTC.

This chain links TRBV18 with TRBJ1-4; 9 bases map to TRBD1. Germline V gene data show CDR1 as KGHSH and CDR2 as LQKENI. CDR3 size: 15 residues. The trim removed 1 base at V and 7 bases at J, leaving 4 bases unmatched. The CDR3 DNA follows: TGTGCCAGCTCACCACAAACAGGGGGCGGTGAAAAACTGTTTTTT. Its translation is CASSPQTGGGEKLFF. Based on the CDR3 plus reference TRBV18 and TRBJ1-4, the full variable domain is NAGVMQNPRHLVRRRGQEARLRCSPMKGHSHVYWYRQLPEEGLKFMVYLQKENIIDESGMPKERFSAEFPKEGPSILRIQQVVRGDSAAYFCASSPQTGGGEKLFFGSGTQLSVL.

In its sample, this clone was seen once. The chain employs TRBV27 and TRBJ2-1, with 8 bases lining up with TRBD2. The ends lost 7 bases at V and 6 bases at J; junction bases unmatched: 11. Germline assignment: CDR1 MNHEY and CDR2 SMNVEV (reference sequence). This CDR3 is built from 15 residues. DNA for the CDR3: TGTGCCAGCAACCCCCGCAGCGGGAGCCCCAATGAGCAGTTCTTC. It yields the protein CASNPRSGSPNEQFF.

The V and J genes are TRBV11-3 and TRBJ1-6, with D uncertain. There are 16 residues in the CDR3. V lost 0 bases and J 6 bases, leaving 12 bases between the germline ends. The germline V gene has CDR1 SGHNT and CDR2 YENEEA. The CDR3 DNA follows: TGTGCCAGCAGCTTAGATTTCCGGGTTCGTAATTCACCCCTCCACTTT. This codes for CASSLDFRVRNSPLHF.

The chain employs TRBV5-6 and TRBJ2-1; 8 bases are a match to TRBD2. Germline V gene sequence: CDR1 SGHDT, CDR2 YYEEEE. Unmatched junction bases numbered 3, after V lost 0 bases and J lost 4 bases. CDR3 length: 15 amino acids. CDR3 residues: CASSLGTSPYNEQFF. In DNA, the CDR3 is TGTGCCAGCAGCTTGGGGACTAGCCCATACAATGAGCAGTTCTTC. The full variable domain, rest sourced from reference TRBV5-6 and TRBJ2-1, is DAGVTQSPTHLIKTRGQQVTLRCSPKSGHDTVSWYQQALGQGPQFIFQYYEEEERQRGNFPDRFSGHQFPNYSSELNVNALLLGDSALYLCASSLGTSPYNEQFFGPGTRLTVL.

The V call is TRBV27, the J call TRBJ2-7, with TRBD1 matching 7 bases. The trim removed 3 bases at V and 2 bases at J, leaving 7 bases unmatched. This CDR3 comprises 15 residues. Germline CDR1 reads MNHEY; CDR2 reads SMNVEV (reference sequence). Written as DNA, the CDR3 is TGTGCCAGCAGTTTGACAGGGATTAGTACCTACGAGCAGTACTTC. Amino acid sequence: CASSLTGISTYEQYF.

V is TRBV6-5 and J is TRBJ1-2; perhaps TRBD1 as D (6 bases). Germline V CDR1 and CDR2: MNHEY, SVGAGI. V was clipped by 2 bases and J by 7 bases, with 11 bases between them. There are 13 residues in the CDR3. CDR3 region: CASSYGTISGYTF. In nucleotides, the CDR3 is TGTGCCAGCAGTTACGGGACAATCAGTGGCTACACCTTC.

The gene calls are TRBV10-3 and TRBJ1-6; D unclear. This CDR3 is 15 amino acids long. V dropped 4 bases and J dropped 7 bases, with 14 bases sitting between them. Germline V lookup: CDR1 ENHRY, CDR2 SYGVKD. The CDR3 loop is CAISGEGLWNSPLHF. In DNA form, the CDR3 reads TGTGCCATCAGTGGGGAGGGCCTCTGGAATTCACCCCTCCACTTT.